The rows below give T cell receptor beta chains drawn from one sample of a study of cytomegalovirus exposure and HLA in healthy donors. Clones were read by immunoSEQ multiplex PCR, and TCRdb kept only the in-frame ones, dropping some. The sample lists some 140,000 clones, over 60% occurring once. The sequenced sample consisted of PBMCs. The origin of the receptors is a male donor in good health and CMV-seropositive. Each CDR3 is given without its conserved first and last residue. Each record gives: V gene, J gene, CDR3 protein.

TRBV5-1,TRBJ1-3,ASSLLALGNTIY
TRBV6-1,TRBJ2-2,ASSEAAGVGTGELF
TRBV27,TRBJ2-2,ASSFQGAGELF
TRBV27,TRBJ1-5,ASSLTGQGYSNQPQH
TRBV28,TRBJ1-4,ASRIRDSLFLDEKLF
TRBV7-9,TRBJ2-2,ASRIRGSSVVGELF
TRBV5-4,TRBJ1-2,ASSFRVDPNLNYGYT
TRBV7-6,TRBJ2-1,ASSLAGGYNEQF
TRBV6-1,TRBJ2-3,ASTLLTSTDTQY
TRBV5-1,TRBJ2-7,ASSRTGDPYEQY
TRBV6-1,TRBJ1-2,ASSEASDRADGYT
TRBV4-3,TRBJ2-3,ASSQDPTSGASTDTQY
TRBV4-1,TRBJ1-3,ASSQGAGSGNTIY
TRBV6-5,TRBJ2-3,ASSWTGSTDTQY
TRBV4-1,TRBJ2-3,ASSPLRGTDTQY
TRBV4-1,TRBJ2-5,ASSQDPRGLVQETQY
TRBV30,TRBJ2-1,AWSTDPSGSDEQF
TRBV6-5,TRBJ1-2,ASSYSNLGGLYGYT
TRBV27,TRBJ2-3,ASSLWPPGSGTDTQY
TRBV4-3,TRBJ1-4,ASSQVGDEKLF
TRBV27,TRBJ1-1,ASSFGTGAEAF
TRBV27,TRBJ1-4,ASSRQGTEKLF